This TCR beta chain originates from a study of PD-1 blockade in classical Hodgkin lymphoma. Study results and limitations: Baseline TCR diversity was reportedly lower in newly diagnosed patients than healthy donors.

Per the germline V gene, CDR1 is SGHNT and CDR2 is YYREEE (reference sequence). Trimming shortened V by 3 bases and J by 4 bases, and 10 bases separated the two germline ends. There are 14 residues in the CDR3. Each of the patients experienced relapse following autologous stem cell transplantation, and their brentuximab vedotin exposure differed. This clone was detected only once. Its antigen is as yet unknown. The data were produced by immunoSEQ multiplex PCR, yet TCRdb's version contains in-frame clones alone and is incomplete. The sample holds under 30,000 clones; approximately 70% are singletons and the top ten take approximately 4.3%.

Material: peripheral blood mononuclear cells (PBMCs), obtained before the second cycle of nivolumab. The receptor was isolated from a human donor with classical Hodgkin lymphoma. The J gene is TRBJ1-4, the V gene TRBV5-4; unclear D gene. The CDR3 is CASSSELHNEKLFF. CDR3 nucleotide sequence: TGTGCCAGCAGCTCAGAACTTCATAATGAAAAACTGTTTTTT.